The 5 T cell receptor beta chains below were found in one sample sequenced in a study of blood T cell repertoires in COVID-19. TCRdb's copy holds only in-frame clones and misses some; the assay was immunoSEQ multiplex PCR. The sample yields a few hundred thousand clones, approximately 89% seen once. Sequenced material: peripheral blood. Every receptor here comes from a woman between 55 and 75 years old with acute or convalescent COVID-19.

This clone was found once. The J gene is TRBJ2-2, the V gene TRBV5-6, with a possible D match to TRBD2 (6 bases). Trimming removed 3 bases from V and 1 base from J, with 10 bases in between. The V gene's germline CDR1 is SGHDT and CDR2 YYEEEE. CDR3 length equals 15 residues. The CDR3 sequence is CASSWTGGNTGELFF. Written as DNA, the CDR3 is TGTGCCAGCAGCTGGACCGGGGGGAACACCGGGGAGCTGTTTTTT.

The chain joins TRBV7-9 to TRBJ1-6; TRBD1 agrees at 8 bases. CDR1 and CDR2 from the germline V gene are SEHNR and FQNEAQ (reference sequence). Trimming took 5 bases from V and 7 from J; bases not matched to a gene: 10. The CDR3 covers 16 residues. The CDR3 loop reads CASSASGTGINSPLHF. CDR3 DNA sequence: TGTGCCAGCAGCGCGTCCGGGACAGGAATAAATTCACCCCTCCACTTT.

This clone is a singleton in its sample. As DNA, the CDR3 is TGTGCCACCAGTGATTCCGGGACTAGCGGGAGACAGACCCAGTACTTC. Translating gives CATSDSGTSGRQTQYF. V gene TRBV24-1 combines with J gene TRBJ2-5; 14 bases align to TRBD2. The length of the CDR3 is 16 residues. Germline trimming cut 2 bases from V and 6 bases from J; bases unmatched to any gene: 4. The V gene's germline CDR1 is KGHDR and CDR2 SFDVKD.

This sequence joins TRBV29-1 and TRBJ1-1; D gene ambiguous. The CDR3 runs 16 residues. The ends were cut back, 3 bases at V and 0 bases at J, with 17 bases in the middle. Germline V lookup: CDR1 SQVTM, CDR2 ANQGSEA. This chain's CDR3 is CSVDGKRSFVNTEAFF. Written as DNA, the CDR3 is TGCAGCGTTGACGGGAAGAGGAGCTTTGTGAACACTGAAGCTTTCTTT.

In its sample, this clone was seen a few times. The DNA of the CDR3 is TGTGCCAGCAGCCCTGGGACACTAAGCTACGAGCAGTACTTC. The encoded protein is CASSPGTLSYEQYF. J is TRBJ2-7 and V is TRBV7-8; TRBD1 is a possible D gene (6 bases). The CDR3 spans 14 residues. V was cut by 5 bases and J by 3 bases, with 14 bases left in between. Germline V gene sequence: CDR1 SGHVS, CDR2 FQNEAQ.